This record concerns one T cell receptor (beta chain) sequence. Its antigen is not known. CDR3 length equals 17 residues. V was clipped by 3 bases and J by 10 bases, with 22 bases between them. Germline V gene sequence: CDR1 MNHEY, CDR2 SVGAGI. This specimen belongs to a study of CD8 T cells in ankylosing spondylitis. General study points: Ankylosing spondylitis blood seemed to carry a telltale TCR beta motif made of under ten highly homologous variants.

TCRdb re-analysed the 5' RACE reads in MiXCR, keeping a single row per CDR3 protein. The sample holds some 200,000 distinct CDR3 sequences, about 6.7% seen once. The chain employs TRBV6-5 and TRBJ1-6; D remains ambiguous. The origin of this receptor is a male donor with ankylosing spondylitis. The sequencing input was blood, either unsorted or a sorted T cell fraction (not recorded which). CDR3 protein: CASSYQALAEEDSPLHF. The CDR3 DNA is TGTGCCAGCAGTTATCAAGCCTTAGCCGAGGAGGACTCACCCCTCCACTTT.